This T cell receptor beta chain originates from a study of T-cell memory formation after mild COVID-19. This clonotype was seen only a few times. The antigen is not known. Germline V gene sequence: CDR1 SGHVS, CDR2 FNYEAQ. V shed 5 bases and J shed 3 bases, with 15 bases lying between them. The CDR3 loop spans 15 amino acids. The 5'RACE method, run with constant-segment primers, produced TCR alpha and TCR beta cDNA libraries (carrying sample barcodes and UMIs). TCRdb re-analysed the 5' RACE reads in MiXCR, keeping a single row per CDR3 protein. This repertoire shows about 140,000 distinct CDR3 sequences, around 15% found once; its top ten account for roughly 28%. Study-wide findings and caveats: A second wave expanding day 15 to 37 was CD4+-biased; contracting clones were balanced. SARS-CoV-2 specificity of second-wave clones peaking day 37 was unconfirmed. Among CD4+ contracting clones, most were CM and EM, and CD8+ ones EMRA.

The sequenced material came from PBMCs or a T cell subset sorted from them (not recorded which). The V call is TRBV7-6, the J call TRBJ2-3, with TRBD2 as a possible D gene (5 bases). The TCR originated in an adult woman who had mild COVID-19 (a few samples of this study predate the infection). Cell type and time point are not known. The CDR3 DNA reads TGTGCCAGCAGCCTAGGACTGGATCAGACAGATACGCAGTATTTT. Residues: CASSLGLDQTDTQYF.